This TCR beta chain was identified in a study of shared clonotypes between healthy human individuals. Turning to the study itself: Sampling drew on donors who were a couple of women and a few men aged 18 to 49. Whole-study findings and limits: Some clonotypes were shared by all four sorted-subset donors, while others were not shared. The non-shared ones had lower generation probabilities than the shared ones. Expectations were that clonotype sharing among donors would be affected by sequencing depth. Some naive CD4 clonotypes, 4.5% to 5.5%, turned up in common across several donors.

With regard to this clone: The antigen remains undetermined.

The V and J ends lost 6 bases and 7 bases, in that order; junction bases with no gene match: 11. CDR1 and CDR2 from the germline V gene are MDHEN and SYDVKM. The CDR3 contains 15 residues. Produced via immunoSEQ multiplex PCR; TCRdb's table is partial and in-frame only. The sample shows some 500,000 clones, about 95% of them seen only once. Source material: naive CD4+ T cells sorted from blood. Subset meaning: CD45RA+ positively selected. The rearrangement uses TRBV28 and TRBJ1-5; 8 bases fit TRBD1. The origin of this receptor is a woman in her 30s in good health. CDR3 region: CASSSTGTGGQPQHF. The CDR3 nucleotides are TGTGCCAGCAGCTCCACCGGGACAGGCGGGCAGCCCCAGCATTTT. Based on the CDR3 plus reference TRBV28 and TRBJ1-5, the full variable domain is DVKVTQSSRYLVKRTGEKVFLECVQDMDHENMFWYRQDPGLGLRLIYFSYDVKMKEKGDIPEGYSVSREKKERFSLILESASTNQTSMYLCASSSTGTGGQPQHFGDGTRLSIL.